Following are 20 T cell receptor beta chains from one sample sequenced in a study of response to subunit inactivated influenza vaccine. MiXCR, run by TCRdb on the RT-PCR reads, gives a single entry per CDR3 protein. This table holds just under 550,000 distinct CDR3 sequences, roughly 23% found once. This sample also belongs to another study, concerning T cells expressing NK-cell markers. That work states: 5'RACE template switching with UMIs generated TCR beta cDNA.

The input for sequencing was CD4+ T cells sorted from PBMCs, taken roughly 13 days after vaccination. The receptors were gathered from a man aged 50 to 60 who received an inactivated influenza vaccine.

This clonotype was seen only a few times. This rearrangement joins TRBV5-1 to TRBJ2-3, with no clear D. The CDR3 length is 13 residues. Germline CDR1 is SGHRS and CDR2 is YFSETQ. The V end was cut by 0 bases, the J end by 6 bases, with 8 bases between. The CDR3 nucleotides read TGCGCCAGCAGCTTGGCCGAGGTTGATACGCAGTATTTT. Amino acid sequence: CASSLAEVDTQYF.

The V call is TRBV6-2 or TRBV6-3, the J call TRBJ2-1, with 7 bases that match TRBD2. V gave up 11 bases and J gave up 2 bases; unmatched junction bases: 6. CDR1 and CDR2 from the germline V gene are MNHEY and SVGEGT. There are 13 residues in the CDR3. CDR3 loop: CAPVAGAYNEQFF. The DNA for the CDR3 is TGTGCCCCCGTGGCGGGGGCCTACAATGAGCAGTTCTTC.

This chain joins TRBV9 and TRBJ2-2, with a possible D match to TRBD2 (6 bases). V was cut by 2 bases and J by 4 bases, with 9 bases left in between. The CDR3 runs 14 residues. Germline lookup yields CDR1 SGDLS and CDR2 YYNGEE. In nucleotides, the CDR3 is TGTGCCAGCAGCGTGGGGGGTAGCACCGGGGAGCTGTTTTTT. It specifies CASSVGGSTGELFF.

This sequence joins TRBV11-2 and TRBJ2-7, with D unresolved. Trimming stripped 5 bases from V and 0 bases from J, with 14 bases between. The V gene's germline CDR1 is SGHAT and CDR2 FQNNGV. This CDR3 is built from 15 residues. The chain's CDR3 is CASSPPPLSSYEQYF. The CDR3 nucleotides are TGTGCCAGCAGCCCCCCTCCTTTGAGCTCCTACGAGCAGTACTTC.

This sequence joins TRBV7-3 and TRBJ2-1, with 10 bases fitting TRBD1. CDR1 and CDR2 (germline): SGHTA, FQGTGA. The CDR3 contains 16 residues. V was clipped by 2 bases and J by 3 bases; unmatched bases: 4. The CDR3 sequence: CASSLLRTGGYNEQFF. CDR3 nucleotide sequence: TGTGCCAGCAGCTTATTAAGGACAGGGGGCTACAATGAGCAGTTCTTC.

This clonotype was recorded many times. J is TRBJ2-1 and V is TRBV5-1; TRBD1 matches at 11 bases. CDR3 length: 15 amino acids. V gave up 3 bases and J gave up 6 bases; unmatched junction bases: 5. Germline CDR1 reads SGHRS; CDR2 reads YFSETQ. The CDR3 DNA follows: TGCGCCAGCAGCTCAGGACAGGGGGCAATCAATGAGCAGTTCTTC. It is translated as CASSSGQGAINEQFF.

This clonotype occurred a few times. The chain joins TRBV5-1 to TRBJ1-2, with unresolved D. The CDR3 has 13 residues. The ends were cut back, 1 base at V and 4 bases at J, with 8 bases in the middle. The germline V gene encodes CDR1 SGHRS and CDR2 YFSETQ. CDR3 nucleotides: TGCGCCAGCAGCTTGACGGCGGGCTATGGCTACACCTTC. This gives the protein CASSLTAGYGYTF.

In its sample, this clonotype was seen a few times. The rearrangement links TRBV7-8 to TRBJ2-7, with 7 bases identical to TRBD1. Germline V gene data show CDR1 as SGHVS and CDR2 as FQNEAQ. CDR3 length: 13 residues. Trimming cost V 5 bases and J 3 bases; bases outside gene matches: 4. DNA for the CDR3: TGTGCCAGCAGCCCAGGGGGAGTCTACGAGCAGTACTTC. Translating it yields CASSPGGVYEQYF.

The V call is TRBV28, the J call TRBJ2-6, with D possibly being TRBD2 (6 bases). V lost 5 bases, J lost 3 bases, and 17 bases lay in between. From germline, CDR1 is MDHEN and CDR2 SYDVKM. This CDR3 is built from 17 residues. CDR3 in amino acids: CASSPSGMGGGANVLTF. The CDR3 nucleotides read TGTGCCAGCAGTCCATCTGGGATGGGGGGTGGGGCCAACGTCCTGACTTTC. The full variable domain, its missing parts supplied by reference TRBV28 and TRBJ2-6, is DVKVTQSSRYLVKRTGEKVFLECVQDMDHENMFWYRQDPGLGLRLIYFSYDVKMKEKGDIPEGYSVSREKKERFSLILESASTNQTSMYLCASSPSGMGGGANVLTFGAGSRLTVL.

The rearrangement uses TRBV11-2 and TRBJ2-5; 8 nucleotides line up with TRBD2. After removal of 6 bases from V and 2 bases from J, the junction contained 8 bases not matched to a gene. The CDR3 has 15 residues. Germline V lookup: CDR1 SGHAT, CDR2 FQNNGV. The CDR3 DNA is TGTGCCAGCAGTCAGTCGCGGGGGGCACAAGAGACCCAGTACTTC. This encodes CASSQSRGAQETQYF.

The rearrangement links TRBV7-6 to TRBJ2-2; D might be TRBD2 (6 bases). With 1 base removed from V and 6 bases from J, the gap between germline ends came to 12 bases. Germline CDR1 is SGHVS and CDR2 is FNYEAQ. There are 15 residues in the CDR3. This CDR3 reads CASSLGLDSSGELFF. CDR3 coding DNA: TGTGCCAGCAGCTTAGGACTAGATAGTTCCGGGGAGCTGTTTTTT.

This clonotype occurred a few times. The V and J genes are TRBV13 and TRBJ2-1; TRBD2 matches 11 bases. Germline lookup yields CDR1 PRHDT and CDR2 FYEKMQ (reference sequence). The V gene end was trimmed by 5 bases and the J gene end by 4 bases; junction bases not matched to a gene: 7. CDR3 length equals 16 residues. The CDR3, as DNA: TGTGCCAGCAGCCGTAGACTAGCGGGAATGTACAATGAGCAGTTCTTC. This gives the protein CASSRRLAGMYNEQFF.

In regard to this clonotype: The germline gene is not matched at one end of the junction; a read error may be the cause. The chain links TRBV5-1 to TRBJ1-4; D is uncertain. The CDR3 has 13 residues. The germline V gene encodes CDR1 SGHRS and CDR2 YFSETQ. CDR3 nucleotide sequence: TGCGCCAGCGGCTTGTTCTTGGGGGAAAAACTGTTTTTT. Translating gives CASGLFLGEKLFF.

The sample holds a few counts of this clonotype. V and J are TRBV19 and TRBJ1-5, with D tentatively TRBD1 (5 bases). Per the germline V gene, CDR1 is LNHDA and CDR2 is SQIVND (reference sequence). Trimming removed 1 base at V and 6 bases at J, with 10 bases between. The CDR3 contains 14 residues. The CDR3 protein is CASSIARGGQPQHF. In nucleotides, the CDR3 is TGTGCCAGTAGTATAGCACGGGGCGGTCAGCCCCAGCATTTT.

There are many counts of this clonotype. This chain connects TRBV7-3 to TRBJ2-3; D remains unclear. The V gene lost 0 bases and the J gene lost 3 bases, with 7 bases spanning the gap. CDR1 and CDR2 (germline): SGHTA, FQGTGA. The CDR3 consists of 14 residues. In nucleotides, the CDR3 is TGTGCCAGCAGCTTAACGGCTAGTACAGATACGCAGTATTTT. It specifies CASSLTASTDTQYF. Based on the CDR3 plus reference TRBV7-3 and TRBJ2-3, the full variable domain is GAGVSQTPSNKVTEKGKYVELRCDPISGHTALYWYRQSLGQGPEFLIYFQGTGAADDSGLPNDRFFAVRPEGSVSTLKIQRTERGDSAVYLCASSLTASTDTQYFGPGTRLTVL.

The J gene is TRBJ2-1, the V gene TRBV4-3, with 7 bases that match TRBD2. Trimming at V came to 0 bases and at J to 4 bases, leaving 9 bases not matched to a gene. The CDR3 length is 17 residues. In germline, CDR1 is LGHNA, CDR2 YSLEER. The CDR3 nucleotides read TGCGCCAGCAGCCAAGATCTGGATAGCGGGTATTACAATGAGCAGTTCTTC. Translation gives CASSQDLDSGYYNEQFF.

This chain links TRBV29-1 with TRBJ2-5; 10 bases map to TRBD2. V gave up 5 bases and J gave up 0 bases; unmatched junction bases: 0. The CDR3 has 13 residues. Per the germline V gene, CDR1 is SQVTM and CDR2 is ANQGSEA. As DNA, the CDR3 is TGCAGCGTTAGCGGGGGGGACCAAGAGACCCAGTACTTC. Protein: CSVSGGDQETQYF.

This clonotype occurred many times. The chain has TRBV28 and TRBJ1-2, with a possible D match to TRBD1 (6 bases). Trimming stripped 4 bases from V and 5 bases from J, with 11 bases between. This CDR3 has 13 residues. Germline V gene data show CDR1 as MDHEN and CDR2 as SYDVKM. The CDR3 DNA follows: TGTGCCAGCAGTTCCGGGACATCATATGGCTACACCTTC. Its protein is CASSSGTSYGYTF.

The gene calls are TRBV9 and TRBJ2-7; TRBD1 aligns across 8 bases. This CDR3 has 14 residues. V shed 1 base, J shed 5 bases, and the junction held 5 bases outside the gene matches. Germline CDR1 SGDLS, CDR2 YYNGEE. As DNA, the CDR3 is TGTGCCAGCAGCGTACAGGGGGCGGCCAACGAGCAGTACTTC. Its protein product is CASSVQGAANEQYF.

Only a few counts were recorded for this clonotype. The chain combines TRBV6-2 or TRBV6-3 with TRBJ2-1, with D perhaps TRBD1 (5 bases). V lost 6 bases and J 5 bases, leaving 11 bases between the germline ends. Germline V CDR1 and CDR2: MNHEY, SVGEGT. The CDR3 is 13 amino acids. The CDR3 DNA reads as TGTGCCAGCAGAAGGGGCGCCAACAATGAGCAGTTCTTC. Its protein is CASRRGANNEQFF.